This T cell receptor beta chain appears in the sequencing data of a study of T cell responses to AZD1222 COVID-19 vaccine. The CDR3 loop spans 15 amino acids. V trimming: 6 bases; J trimming: 0 bases; junction bases outside the gene matches: 5. CDR1 and CDR2 from the germline V gene are SGHAT and FQDESV (reference sequence). Researchers grouped second doses given at about 4 or about 12 weeks into one pool. The study's findings and limits: When two AZD1222 doses had been given, Spike-specific TCR breadth and depth rose.

This clone showed up just once. The antigen remains unidentified. Method: immunoSEQ multiplex PCR; TCRdb's copy keeps in-frame clones and lacks some. This table has more than 60,000 clones, approximately 83% appearing once. The rearrangement joins TRBV11-1 to TRBJ2-3, with 8 positions matching TRBD1. The receptor was isolated from an adult who received the AZD1222 COVID-19 vaccine. Sample: peripheral blood, taken 28 days after the second AZD1222 dose. CDR3 bases: TGTGCCAGCAGTTGGACAGGGACTAGCACAGATACGCAGTATTTT. Translating gives CASSWTGTSTDTQYF.